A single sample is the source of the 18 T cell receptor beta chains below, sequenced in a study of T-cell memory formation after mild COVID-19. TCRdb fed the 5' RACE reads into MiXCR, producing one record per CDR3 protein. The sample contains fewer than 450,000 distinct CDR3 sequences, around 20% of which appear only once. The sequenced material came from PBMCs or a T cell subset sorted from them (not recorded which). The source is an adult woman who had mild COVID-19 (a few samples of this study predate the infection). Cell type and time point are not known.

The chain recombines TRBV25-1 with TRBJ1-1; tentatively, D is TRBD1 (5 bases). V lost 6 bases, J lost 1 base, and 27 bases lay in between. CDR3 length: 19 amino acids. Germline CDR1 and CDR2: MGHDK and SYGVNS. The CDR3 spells CASRPHSGGITRSNTEAFF. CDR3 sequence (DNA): TGTGCCAGCAGGCCGCATTCCGGGGGGATAACCCGTTCGAACACTGAAGCTTTCTTT.

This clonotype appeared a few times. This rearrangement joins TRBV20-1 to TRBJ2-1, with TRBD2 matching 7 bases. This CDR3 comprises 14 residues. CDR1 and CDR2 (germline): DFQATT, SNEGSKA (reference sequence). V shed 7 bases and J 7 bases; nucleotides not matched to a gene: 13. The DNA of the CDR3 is TGCAGTGTTAAGCGGGGCGGAAGAGGAAATGAGCAGTTCTTC. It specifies CSVKRGGRGNEQFF.

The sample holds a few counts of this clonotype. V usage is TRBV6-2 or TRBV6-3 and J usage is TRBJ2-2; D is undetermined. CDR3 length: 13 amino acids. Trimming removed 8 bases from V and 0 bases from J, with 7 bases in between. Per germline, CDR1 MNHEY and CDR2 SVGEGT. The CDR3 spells CASRRSNTGELFF. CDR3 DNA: TGTGCCAGCCGCCGATCGAACACCGGGGAGCTGTTTTTT.

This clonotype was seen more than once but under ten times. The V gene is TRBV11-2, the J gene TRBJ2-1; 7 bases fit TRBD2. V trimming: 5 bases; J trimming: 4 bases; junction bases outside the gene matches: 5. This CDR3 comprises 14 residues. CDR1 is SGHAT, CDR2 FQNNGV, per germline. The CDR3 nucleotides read TGTGCCAGCAGCGGGACTACCCCGTACAATGAGCAGTTCTTC. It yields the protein CASSGTTPYNEQFF.

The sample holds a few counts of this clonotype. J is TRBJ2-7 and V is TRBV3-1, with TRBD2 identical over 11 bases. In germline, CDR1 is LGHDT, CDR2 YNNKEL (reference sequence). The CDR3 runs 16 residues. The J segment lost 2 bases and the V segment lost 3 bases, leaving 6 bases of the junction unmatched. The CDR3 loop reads CASSHPTSGGTYEQYF. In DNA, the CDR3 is TGTGCCAGCAGCCACCCCACTAGCGGGGGAACCTACGAGCAGTACTTC.

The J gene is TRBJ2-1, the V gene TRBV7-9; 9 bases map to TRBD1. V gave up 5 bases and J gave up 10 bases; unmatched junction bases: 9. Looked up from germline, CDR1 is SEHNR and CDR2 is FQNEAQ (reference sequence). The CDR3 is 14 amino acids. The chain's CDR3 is CASSPTGGSQEQFF. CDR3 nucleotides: TGTGCCAGCAGCCCCACAGGGGGCTCGCAAGAGCAGTTCTTC. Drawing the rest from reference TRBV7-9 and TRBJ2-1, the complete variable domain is DTGVSQNPRHKITKRGQNVTFRCDPISEHNRLYWYRQTLGQGPEFLTYFQNEAQLEKSRLLSDRFSAERPKGSFSTLEIQRTEQGDSAMYLCASSPTGGSQEQFFGPGTRLTVL.

The CDR3 nucleotides are TGCAGCGTAATACGGGACGCCGTGAACACTGAAGCTTTCTTT. Protein: CSVIRDAVNTEAFF. V gene TRBV29-1 combines with J gene TRBJ1-1, with D perhaps matching TRBD1 (5 bases). V was shortened by 6 bases and J by 0 bases, with 14 bases between the two germline ends. Germline V gene lookup returns CDR1 SQVTM and CDR2 ANQGSEA. This CDR3 is 14 amino acids long.

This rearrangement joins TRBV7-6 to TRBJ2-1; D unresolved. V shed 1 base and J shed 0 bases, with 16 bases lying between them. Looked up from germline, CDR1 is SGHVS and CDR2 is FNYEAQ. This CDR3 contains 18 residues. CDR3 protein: CASSLGSRTRSSYNEQFF. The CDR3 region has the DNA TGTGCCAGCAGCTTAGGATCTCGGACCAGGAGCTCCTACAATGAGCAGTTCTTC.

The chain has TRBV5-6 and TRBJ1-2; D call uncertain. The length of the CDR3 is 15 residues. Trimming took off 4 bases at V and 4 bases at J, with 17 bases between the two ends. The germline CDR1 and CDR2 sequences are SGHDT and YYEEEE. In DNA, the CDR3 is TGTGCCAGCAGCCCGACCCTCCGACAAGGCTATGGCTACACCTTC. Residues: CASSPTLRQGYGYTF. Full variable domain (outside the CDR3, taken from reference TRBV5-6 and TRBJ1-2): DAGVTQSPTHLIKTRGQQVTLRCSPKSGHDTVSWYQQALGQGPQFIFQYYEEEERQRGNFPDRFSGHQFPNYSSELNVNALLLGDSALYLCASSPTLRQGYGYTFGSGTRLTVV.

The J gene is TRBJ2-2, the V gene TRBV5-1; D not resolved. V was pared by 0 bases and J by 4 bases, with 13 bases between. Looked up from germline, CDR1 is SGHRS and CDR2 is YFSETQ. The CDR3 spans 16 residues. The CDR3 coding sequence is TGCGCCAGCAGCTTGGCCGATCTCAGGTCCACCGGGGAGCTGTTTTTT. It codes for CASSLADLRSTGELFF. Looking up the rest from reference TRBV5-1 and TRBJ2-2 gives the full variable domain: KAGVTQTPRYLIKTRGQQVTLSCSPISGHRSVSWYQQTPGQGLQFLFEYFSETQRNKGNFPGRFSGRQFSNSRSEMNVSTLELGDSALYLCASSLADLRSTGELFFGEGSRLTVL.

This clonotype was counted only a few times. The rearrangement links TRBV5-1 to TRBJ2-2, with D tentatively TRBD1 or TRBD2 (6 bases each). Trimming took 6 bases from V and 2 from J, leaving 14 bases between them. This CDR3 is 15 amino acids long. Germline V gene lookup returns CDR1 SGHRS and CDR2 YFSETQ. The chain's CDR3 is CASKYGGLNTGELFF. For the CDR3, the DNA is TGCGCCAGCAAGTACGGGGGCCTAAACACCGGGGAGCTGTTTTTT.

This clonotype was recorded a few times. The CDR3 sequence: CASRQDGLFNTGELFF. CDR3 in DNA: TGTGCCAGCAGACAGGACGGGCTGTTCAACACCGGGGAGCTGTTTTTT. The V gene is TRBV6-5, the J gene TRBJ2-2, with D possibly matching TRBD1 (5 bases). CDR1 and CDR2 (germline): MNHEY, SVGAGI. Trimming cost V 6 bases and J 2 bases, with 16 bases left between them. This CDR3 region has 16 residues.

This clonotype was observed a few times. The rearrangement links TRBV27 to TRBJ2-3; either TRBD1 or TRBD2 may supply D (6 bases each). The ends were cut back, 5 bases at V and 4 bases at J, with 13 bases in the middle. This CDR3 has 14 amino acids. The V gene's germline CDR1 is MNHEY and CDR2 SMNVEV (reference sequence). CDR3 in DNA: TGTGCCAGCAGTACGATCCGGGGGCCAGATACGCAGTATTTT. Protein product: CASSTIRGPDTQYF.

The CDR3, as DNA: TGCAGTGCTGTCCGCCCGGGACTGCCAAACGAGCAGTACTTC. This encodes CSAVRPGLPNEQYF. The rearrangement links TRBV20-1 to TRBJ2-7; D possibly corresponds to TRBD2 (6 bases). CDR1 and CDR2 (germline): DFQATT, SNEGSKA (reference sequence). CDR3 length: 14 amino acids. Trimming stripped 5 bases from V and 5 bases from J, with 19 bases between.

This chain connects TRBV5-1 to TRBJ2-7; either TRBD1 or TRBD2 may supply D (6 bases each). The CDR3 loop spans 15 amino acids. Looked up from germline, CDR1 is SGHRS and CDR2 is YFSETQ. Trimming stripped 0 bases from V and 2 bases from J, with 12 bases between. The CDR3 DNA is TGCGCCAGCAGCTTGGACAGGGAGGATGCCTACGAGCAGTACTTC. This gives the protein CASSLDREDAYEQYF.

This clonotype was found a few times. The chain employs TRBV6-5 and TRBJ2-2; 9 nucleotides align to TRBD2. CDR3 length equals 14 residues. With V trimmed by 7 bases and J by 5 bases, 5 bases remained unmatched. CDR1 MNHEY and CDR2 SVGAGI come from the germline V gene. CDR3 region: CASKASGATGELFF. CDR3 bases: TGTGCCAGCAAGGCTAGCGGGGCTACCGGGGAGCTGTTTTTT.

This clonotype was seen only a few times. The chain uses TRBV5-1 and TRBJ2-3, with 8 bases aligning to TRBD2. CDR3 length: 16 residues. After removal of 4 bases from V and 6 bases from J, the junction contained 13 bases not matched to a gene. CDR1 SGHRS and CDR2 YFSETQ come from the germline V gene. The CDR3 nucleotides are TGCGCCAGCAGCCCGAGCGGGAGCCAGCCCAGCGATACGCAGTATTTT. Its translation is CASSPSGSQPSDTQYF.

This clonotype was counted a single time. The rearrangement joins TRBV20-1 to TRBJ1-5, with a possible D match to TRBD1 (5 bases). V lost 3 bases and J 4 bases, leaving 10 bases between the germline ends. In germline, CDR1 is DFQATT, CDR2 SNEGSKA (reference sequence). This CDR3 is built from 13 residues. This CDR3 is CSASDSLNQPQHF. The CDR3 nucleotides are TGCAGTGCTAGCGACAGTCTTAATCAGCCCCAGCATTTT.